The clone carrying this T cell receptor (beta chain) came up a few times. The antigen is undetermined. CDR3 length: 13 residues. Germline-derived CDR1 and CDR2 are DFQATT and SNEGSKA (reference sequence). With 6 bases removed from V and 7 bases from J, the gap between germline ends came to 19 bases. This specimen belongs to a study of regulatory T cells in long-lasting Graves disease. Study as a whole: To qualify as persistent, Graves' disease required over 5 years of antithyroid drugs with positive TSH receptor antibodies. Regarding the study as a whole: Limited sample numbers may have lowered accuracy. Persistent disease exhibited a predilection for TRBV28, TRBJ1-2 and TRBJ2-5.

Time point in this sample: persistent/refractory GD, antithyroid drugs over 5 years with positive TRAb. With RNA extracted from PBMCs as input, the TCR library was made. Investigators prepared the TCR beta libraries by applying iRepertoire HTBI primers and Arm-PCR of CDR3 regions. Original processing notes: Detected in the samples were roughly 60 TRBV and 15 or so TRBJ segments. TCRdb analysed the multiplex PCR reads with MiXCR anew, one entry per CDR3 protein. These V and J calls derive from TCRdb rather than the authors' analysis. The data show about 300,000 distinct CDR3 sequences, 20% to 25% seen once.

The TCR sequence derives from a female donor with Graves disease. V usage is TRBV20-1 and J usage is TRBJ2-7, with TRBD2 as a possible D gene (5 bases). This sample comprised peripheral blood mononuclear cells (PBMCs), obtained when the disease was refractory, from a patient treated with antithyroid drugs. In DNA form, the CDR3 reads TGCAGTGCCGTAGACTGGACTCCTGGGGAGCAGTACTTC. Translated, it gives CSAVDWTPGEQYF.